These 2 T cell receptor delta chains originate from one sample sequenced in a study of gamma-delta T cells after stem cell transplantation. TCRdb re-called the RT-PCR reads with CATT. The data contain 950 to 1,500 delta-chain clones, approximately 9% of them singletons. The sample comprised gamma-delta T cells. These receptors were collected from a human donor. It is not recorded whose cells these are; they may come from a transplant donor.

V gene TRDV2 combines with J gene TRDJ3; 7 bases line up with TRDD3. The CDR3 is 18 residues long. V dropped 1 base and J dropped 0; count of bases not matched to a gene: 5. Germline assignment: CDR1 GEAIGNYY and CDR2 EKD. CDR3 sequence (DNA): TGTGCCTGTGACACTGTACTGGGGATCTCCTGGGACACCCGACAGATGTTTTTC. Translation gives CACDTVLGISWDTRQMFF.

V is TRDV2 and J is TRDJ2, with 11 bases lining up with TRDD3. With 0 bases clipped from V and 6 bases from J, the junction kept 11 bases outside the gene matches. Germline V gene sequence: CDR1 GEAIGNYY, CDR2 EKD. The CDR3 runs 18 residues. CDR3 residues: CACDTVGGYAGKPAQLFF. The CDR3 DNA reads as TGTGCCTGTGACACCGTTGGGGGATACGCAGGTAAACCAGCACAACTCTTCTTT.